This T cell receptor (beta chain) was found in a study of cytomegalovirus exposure and HLA in healthy donors. Broader study findings: Many donors carried some public TCRs, although rarity characterized most TCR sequences.

Germline CDR1 is LGHNT and CDR2 is FRNRAP. Trimming cost V 6 bases and J 2 bases; bases outside gene matches: 5. This CDR3 has 15 amino acids. About this clone itself: Its target is unknown.

Sequenced by immunoSEQ multiplex PCR; TCRdb stores in-frame clones only, minus some. The data contain about 130,000 clones, approximately 91% of them singletons. The sequenced sample was PBMCs. The chain employs TRBV12-5 and TRBJ1-5; 9 bases agree with TRBD1. This TCR was recovered from a man aged 30-40 years in good health and CMV-seronegative. The CDR3 sequence: CASGTGGKGNQPQHF. CDR3 in DNA: TGTGCTAGTGGCACAGGGGGCAAGGGCAATCAGCCCCAGCATTTT.